These 17 T cell receptor beta chains originate from one sample sequenced in a study of T cells in localized non-small cell lung cancer. The repertoire was sequenced with immunoSEQ multiplex PCR; TCRdb's copy has only in-frame clones and lacks some. This table holds some 49,000 clones, 65% to 90% found once. This specimen consisted of peripheral blood mononuclear cells, obtained before any cancer treatment. The source is a man between 40 and 75 years old with stage III lung adenocarcinoma.

V usage is TRBV11-2 and J usage is TRBJ2-5; 7 bases map to TRBD1. The junction had 13 bases not matched to a gene; V was cut back by 5 bases and J by 7 bases. CDR3 length: 15 amino acids. CDR1 is SGHAT and CDR2 is FQNNGV in the germline V gene. The DNA for the CDR3 is TGTGCCAGCAGCCTCGACCCCGGGACAGCTCTGACCCAGTACTTC. It is translated as CASSLDPGTALTQYF.

This chain joins TRBV5-1 and TRBJ2-1, with TRBD1 matching over 7 bases. Germline V gene lookup returns CDR1 SGHRS and CDR2 YFSETQ. V lost 0 bases and J lost 0; bases outside the gene matches: 6. There are 17 residues in the CDR3. CDR3 coding DNA: TGCGCCAGCAGCTTGGCTCGCCAGGGGGTCTCCTACAATGAGCAGTTCTTC. The encoded protein is CASSLARQGVSYNEQFF.

As DNA, the CDR3 is TGTGCCAGCAGCCGAGAGTTGGGCTATAATTCACCCCTCCACTTT. Its protein is CASSRELGYNSPLHF. The chain is built from TRBV14 and TRBJ1-6; D uncertain. Trimming cost V 4 bases and J 3 bases, with 10 bases left between them. Germline V CDR1 and CDR2: SGHDN, FVKESK. CDR3 length: 15 amino acids.

The rearrangement links TRBV5-1 to TRBJ1-4, with 7 nucleotides matching TRBD1. The CDR3 loop spans 15 amino acids. Trimming cost V 0 bases and J 7 bases; bases outside gene matches: 6. Germline CDR1 and CDR2: SGHRS and YFSETQ. CDR3 DNA: TGCGCCAGCAGCTTGGGGGCAGGGGGAGCTGAAAAACTGTTTTTT. It specifies CASSLGAGGAEKLFF.

The rearrangement links TRBV5-4 to TRBJ2-1, with D possibly being TRBD1 (6 bases). The V gene's germline CDR1 is SGHNT and CDR2 YYREEE (reference sequence). Trimming stripped 4 bases from V and 6 bases from J, with 14 bases between. The CDR3 sequence is 14 residues long. The CDR3 region is CASSPWTAGNEQFF. In DNA, the CDR3 is TGTGCCAGCAGCCCATGGACAGCAGGCAATGAGCAGTTCTTC.

Here the CDR3 DNA reads TGTGCCAGCAGTGAAGAGGGAGCGGGTTTGGAGACCCAGTACTTC. Translation: CASSEEGAGLETQYF. The J gene is TRBJ2-5, the V gene TRBV6-1, with D tentatively TRBD2 (6 bases). The V gene's germline CDR1 is MNHNS and CDR2 SASEGT. V lost 1 base and J lost 5, with 14 bases in between. This CDR3 has 15 amino acids.

Written as DNA, the CDR3 is TGTGCCAGCAGCGTGGGACAGGGAATGATCTATGAGCAGTTCTTC. Protein: CASSVGQGMIYEQFF. This chain connects TRBV9 to TRBJ2-1, with TRBD1 matching 9 bases. V was clipped by 2 bases and J by 8 bases; unmatched bases: 8. CDR3 size: 15 residues. In germline, CDR1 is SGDLS, CDR2 YYNGEE.

The chain joins TRBV29-1 to TRBJ2-1, with D possibly matching TRBD2 (5 bases). The V gene's germline CDR1 is SQVTM and CDR2 ANQGSEA. The CDR3 is 14 residues long. With 7 bases removed from V and 2 bases from J, the gap between germline ends came to 15 bases. Here the CDR3 DNA reads TGCAGCGCCAACCCGGGGTACGCCTACAATGAGCAGTTCTTC. It translates to CSANPGYAYNEQFF.

This chain connects TRBV5-1 to TRBJ1-2, with TRBD1 as a possible D gene (6 bases). Germline V gene sequence: CDR1 SGHRS, CDR2 YFSETQ. This CDR3 has 13 residues. The V end was cut by 4 bases, the J end by 4 bases, with 11 bases between. The CDR3 region has the DNA TGCGCCAGCAGCACAGGGCCAATCTATGGCTACACCTTC. Translating gives CASSTGPIYGYTF.

The chain couples TRBV5-4 to TRBJ2-3; 9 bases agree with TRBD1. From germline, CDR1 is SGHNT and CDR2 YYREEE (reference sequence). There are 16 residues in the CDR3. V dropped 5 bases and J dropped 1; count of bases not matched to a gene: 8. CDR3 region: CASSFLTGGGTDTQYF. CDR3 nucleotide sequence: TGTGCCAGCAGTTTCCTAACAGGGGGCGGCACAGATACGCAGTATTTT.

The V gene is TRBV30, the J gene TRBJ2-4, with 8 positions matching TRBD2. CDR1 GTSNPN and CDR2 SVGIG come from the germline V gene (reference sequence). This CDR3 is 14 amino acids long. V was pared by 2 bases and J by 1 base, with 1 base of the junction left unmatched. CDR3 region: CAWSSGGAKNIQYF. The DNA for the CDR3 is TGTGCCTGGAGTTCGGGGGGGGCCAAAAACATTCAGTACTTC.

This clone came up a few times. The chain recombines TRBV25-1 with TRBJ2-6; D unresolved. Trimming left V 4 bases short and J 2 bases short, with 12 bases between. Germline-derived CDR1 and CDR2 are MGHDK and SYGVNS. This CDR3 comprises 16 residues. CDR3 protein: CASSGGTLPGANVLTF. For the CDR3, the DNA is TGTGCCAGCAGTGGCGGCACTCTACCTGGGGCCAACGTCCTGACTTTC.

This clone was observed once. The chain combines TRBV14 with TRBJ2-1; D is possibly TRBD1 (6 bases). Trimming pared 2 bases from V and 7 bases from J, leaving 21 bases between. CDR1 and CDR2 (germline): SGHDN, FVKESK. This CDR3 is 17 amino acids long. The CDR3 loop reads CASSQRDSWGRGNEQFF. The CDR3 DNA follows: TGTGCCAGCAGCCAAAGAGATTCATGGGGGCGCGGGAATGAGCAGTTCTTC.

The gene calls are TRBV19 and TRBJ1-5, with D maybe TRBD1 (6 bases). The V end lost 1 base, the J end lost 5 bases, and 21 bases lay between the germline ends. Germline assignment: CDR1 LNHDA and CDR2 SQIVND (reference sequence). This CDR3 has 18 amino acids. CDR3 nucleotides: TGTGCCAGTAGTATAGTTGATTCCGGGACACTAGGGGATCAGCCCCAGCATTTT. Its translation is CASSIVDSGTLGDQPQHF. The full variable domain, in which reference TRBV19 and TRBJ1-5 provide the parts outside the CDR3, is DGGITQSPKYLFRKEGQNVTLSCEQNLNHDAMYWYRQDPGQGLRLIYYSQIVNDFQKGDIAEGYSVSREKKESFPLTVTSAQKNPTAFYLCASSIVDSGTLGDQPQHFGDGTRLSIL.

The chain uses TRBV27 and TRBJ1-1; no reliable D call. Trimming cost V 7 bases and J 8 bases, with 23 bases left between them. The CDR3 contains 15 residues. Germline V gives CDR1 MNHEY, CDR2 SMNVEV (reference sequence). In DNA, the CDR3 is TGTGCCAGCACCTCCCTACAAACCTACCGCCCCGAAGCTTTCTTT. Translation: CASTSLQTYRPEAFF.

The chain uses TRBV5-4 and TRBJ1-2; 7 bases are shared with TRBD1. The CDR3 covers 14 residues. Germline CDR1 SGHNT, CDR2 YYREEE (reference sequence). V dropped 0 bases and J dropped 5; count of bases not matched to a gene: 4. This CDR3 reads CASSLARGRYGYTF. As DNA, the CDR3 is TGTGCCAGCAGCTTGGCTAGGGGGCGGTATGGCTACACCTTC.

This rearrangement joins TRBV19 to TRBJ2-5; TRBD1 matches 9 bases. The V and J ends lost 4 bases and 2 bases, in that order; junction bases with no gene match: 5. The CDR3 is 15 residues long. Per the germline V gene, CDR1 is LNHDA and CDR2 is SQIVND (reference sequence). CDR3 DNA: TGTGCCAGTAGTACGGACAGGGGTTGGCAAGAGACCCAGTACTTC. Its translation is CASSTDRGWQETQYF.